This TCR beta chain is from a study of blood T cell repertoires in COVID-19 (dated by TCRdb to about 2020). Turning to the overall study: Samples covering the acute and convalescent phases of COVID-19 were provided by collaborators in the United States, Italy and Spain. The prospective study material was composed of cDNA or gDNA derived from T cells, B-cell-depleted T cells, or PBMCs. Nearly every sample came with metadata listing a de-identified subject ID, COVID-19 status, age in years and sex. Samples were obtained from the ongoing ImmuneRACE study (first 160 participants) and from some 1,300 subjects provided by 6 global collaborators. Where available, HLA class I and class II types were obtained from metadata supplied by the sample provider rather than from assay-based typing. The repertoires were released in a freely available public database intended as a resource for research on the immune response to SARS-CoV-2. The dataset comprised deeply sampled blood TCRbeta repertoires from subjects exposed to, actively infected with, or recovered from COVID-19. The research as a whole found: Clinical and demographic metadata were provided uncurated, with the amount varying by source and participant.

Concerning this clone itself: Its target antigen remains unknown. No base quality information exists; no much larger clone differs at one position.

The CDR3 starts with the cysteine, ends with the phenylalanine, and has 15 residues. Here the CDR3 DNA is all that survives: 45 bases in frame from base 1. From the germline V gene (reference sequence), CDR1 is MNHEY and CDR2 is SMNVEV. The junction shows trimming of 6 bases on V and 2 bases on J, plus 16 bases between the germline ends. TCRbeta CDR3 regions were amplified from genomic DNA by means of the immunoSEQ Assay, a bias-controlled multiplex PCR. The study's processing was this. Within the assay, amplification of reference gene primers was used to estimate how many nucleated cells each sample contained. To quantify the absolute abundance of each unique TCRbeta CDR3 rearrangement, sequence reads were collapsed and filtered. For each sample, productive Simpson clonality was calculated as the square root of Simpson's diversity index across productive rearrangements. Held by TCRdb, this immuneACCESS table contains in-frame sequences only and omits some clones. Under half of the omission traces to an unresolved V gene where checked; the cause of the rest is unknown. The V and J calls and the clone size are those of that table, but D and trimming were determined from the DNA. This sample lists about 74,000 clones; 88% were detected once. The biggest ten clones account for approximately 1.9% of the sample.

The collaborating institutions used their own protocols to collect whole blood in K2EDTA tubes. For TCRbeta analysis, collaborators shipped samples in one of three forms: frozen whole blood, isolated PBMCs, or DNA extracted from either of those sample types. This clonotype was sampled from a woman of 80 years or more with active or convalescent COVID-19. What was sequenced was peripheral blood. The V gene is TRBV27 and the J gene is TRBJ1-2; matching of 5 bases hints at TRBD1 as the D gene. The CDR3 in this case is CASRPSGGGNYGYTF. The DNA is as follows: TGTGCCAGCAGACCCTCCGGGGGGGGGAACTATGGCTACACCTTC.